This T cell receptor (beta chain) comes out of a study of T-cell reconstitution after alpha-beta-depleted transplantation in children. Study-wide findings and caveats: About two months after transplant, alpha-beta T cells reportedly came from several hundred expanded graft clones. In some patients, recipient T cells and intrathymic progenitors surviving conditioning explained high day-60 diversity. A year post-transplant, T-cell counts and diversity derived mostly from newly produced T cells.

This clonotype was found many times. Its target is not known. Construction of the TCRbeta library involved unique molecular identifiers. MiXCR, applied by TCRdb to the PCR reads, yields one record per CDR3 protein. The data hold some 460,000 distinct CDR3 sequences, with roughly 16% observed a single time. Sequenced here: PBMCs, mostly from graft donor cells, sampled 360 days after TCRalphabeta/CD19-depleted stem cell transplant. This receptor was taken from a boy under two years old who had a stem cell transplant for Wiskott-Aldrich syndrome, so the T cells may come from the graft donor.

The CDR3 is CASSSSGGTQYF. CDR3 bases: TGTGCCAGCAGCTCCTCTGGGGGGACCCAGTACTTC. The rearrangement joins TRBV27 to TRBJ2-5, with D perhaps matching TRBD1 or TRBD2 (5 bases each). This CDR3 comprises 12 residues. Trimming left V 6 bases short and J 7 bases short, with 12 bases between. The germline V gene has CDR1 MNHEY and CDR2 SMNVEV (reference sequence).